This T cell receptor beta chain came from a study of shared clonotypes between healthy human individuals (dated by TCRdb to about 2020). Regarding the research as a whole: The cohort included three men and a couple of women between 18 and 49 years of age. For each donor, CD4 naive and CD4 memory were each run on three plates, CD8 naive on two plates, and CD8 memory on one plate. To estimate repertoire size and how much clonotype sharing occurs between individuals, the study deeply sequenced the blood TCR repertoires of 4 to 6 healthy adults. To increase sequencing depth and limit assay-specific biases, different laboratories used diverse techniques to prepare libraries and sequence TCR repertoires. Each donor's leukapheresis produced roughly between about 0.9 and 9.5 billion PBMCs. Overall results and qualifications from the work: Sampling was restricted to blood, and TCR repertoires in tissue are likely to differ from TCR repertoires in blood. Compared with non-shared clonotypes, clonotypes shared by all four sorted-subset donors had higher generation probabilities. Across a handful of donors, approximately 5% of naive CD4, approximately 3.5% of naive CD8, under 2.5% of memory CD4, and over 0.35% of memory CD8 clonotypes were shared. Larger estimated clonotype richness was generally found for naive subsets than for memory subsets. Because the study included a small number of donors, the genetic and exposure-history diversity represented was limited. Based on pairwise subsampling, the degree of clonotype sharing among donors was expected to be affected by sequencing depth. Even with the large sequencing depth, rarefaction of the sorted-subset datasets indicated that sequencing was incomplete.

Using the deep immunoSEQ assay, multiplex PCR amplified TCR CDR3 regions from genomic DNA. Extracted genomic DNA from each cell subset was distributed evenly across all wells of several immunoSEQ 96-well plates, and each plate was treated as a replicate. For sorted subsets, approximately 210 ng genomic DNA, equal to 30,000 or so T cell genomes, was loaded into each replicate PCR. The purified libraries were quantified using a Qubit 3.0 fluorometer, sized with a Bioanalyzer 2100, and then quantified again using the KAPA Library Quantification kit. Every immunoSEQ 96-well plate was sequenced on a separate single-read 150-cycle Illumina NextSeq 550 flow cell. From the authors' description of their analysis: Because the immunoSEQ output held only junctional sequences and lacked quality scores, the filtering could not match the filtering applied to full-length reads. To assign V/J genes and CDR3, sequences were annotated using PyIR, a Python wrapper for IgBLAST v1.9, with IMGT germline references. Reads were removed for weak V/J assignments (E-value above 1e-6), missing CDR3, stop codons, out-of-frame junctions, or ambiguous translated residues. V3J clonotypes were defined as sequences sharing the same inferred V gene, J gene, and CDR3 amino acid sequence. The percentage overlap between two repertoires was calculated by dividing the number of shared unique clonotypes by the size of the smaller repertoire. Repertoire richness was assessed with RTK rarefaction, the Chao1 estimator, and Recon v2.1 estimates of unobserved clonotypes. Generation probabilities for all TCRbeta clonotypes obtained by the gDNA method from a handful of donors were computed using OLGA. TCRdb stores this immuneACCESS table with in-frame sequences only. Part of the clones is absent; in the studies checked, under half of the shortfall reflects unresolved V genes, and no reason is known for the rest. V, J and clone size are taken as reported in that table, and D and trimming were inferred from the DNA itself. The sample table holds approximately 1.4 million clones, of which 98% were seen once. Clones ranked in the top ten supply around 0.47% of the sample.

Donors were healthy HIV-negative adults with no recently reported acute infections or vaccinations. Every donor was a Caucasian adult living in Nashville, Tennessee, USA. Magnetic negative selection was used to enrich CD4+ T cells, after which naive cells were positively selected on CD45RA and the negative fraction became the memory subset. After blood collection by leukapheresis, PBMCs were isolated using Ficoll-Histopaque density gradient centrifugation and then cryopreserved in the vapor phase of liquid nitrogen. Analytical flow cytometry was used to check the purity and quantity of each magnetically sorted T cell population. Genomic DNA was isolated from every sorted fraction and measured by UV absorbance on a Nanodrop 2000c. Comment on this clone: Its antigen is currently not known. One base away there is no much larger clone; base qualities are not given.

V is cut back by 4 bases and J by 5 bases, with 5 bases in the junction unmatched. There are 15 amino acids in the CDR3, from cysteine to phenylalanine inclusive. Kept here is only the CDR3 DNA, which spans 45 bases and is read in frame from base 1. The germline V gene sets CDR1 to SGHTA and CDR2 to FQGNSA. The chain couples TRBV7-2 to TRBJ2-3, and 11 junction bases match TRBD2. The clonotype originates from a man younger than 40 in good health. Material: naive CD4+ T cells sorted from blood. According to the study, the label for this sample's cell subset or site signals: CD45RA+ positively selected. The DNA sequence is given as TGTGCCAGCAGCTCCCCACTAGCGGGAGTAGATACGCAGTATTTT. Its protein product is CASSSPLAGVDTQYF.